The 2 T cell receptor beta chains below all came from one sample that was sequenced in a study of cytomegalovirus exposure and HLA in healthy donors. PCR used 60 Vbeta primers and 13 Jbeta primers. Some clones are missing from TCRdb's copy, which holds only in-frame ones; the method was immunoSEQ multiplex PCR. The sample has about 120,000 clones; around 60% are singletons. Sequenced sample: PBMCs. The receptors here all came from a man aged 40-49 years in good health and CMV-seropositive.

This rearrangement joins TRBV7-9 to TRBJ1-3; D uncertain. Germline V gives CDR1 SEHNR, CDR2 FQNEAQ (reference sequence). The CDR3 consists of 15 residues. Trimming shortened V by 3 bases and J by 2 bases, and 11 bases separated the two germline ends. The DNA of the CDR3 is TGTGCCAGCAGCTTCTCAAGGGAGGCTGGAAACACCATATATTTT. Its translation is CASSFSREAGNTIYF.

The rearrangement links TRBV6-5 to TRBJ1-2; D perhaps matches TRBD1 (5 bases). Trimming took 5 bases from V and 5 from J, leaving 18 bases between them. CDR3 length equals 15 residues. Germline V gene lookup returns CDR1 MNHEY and CDR2 SVGAGI. CDR3: CASSPGGGNFYGYTF. CDR3 DNA sequence: TGTGCCAGCAGTCCTGGCGGGGGGAACTTTTATGGCTACACCTTC.